This record looks at one T cell receptor beta chain sequence and its context. This record comes from a study of cytomegalovirus exposure and HLA in healthy donors. In the PCR, 60 Vbeta and 13 Jbeta primers were used. Generated by immunoSEQ multiplex PCR, the TCRdb table keeps only in-frame clones and is missing some. The data show 200,000 to 250,000 clones, over 80% seen once. The CDR3 is made up of 17 amino acids. V lost 5 bases, J lost 2 bases, and 9 bases stayed unmatched. Looked up from germline, CDR1 is SGHTA and CDR2 is FQGNSA. The chain uses TRBV7-2 and TRBJ1-4; 9 bases agree with TRBD1. Sequenced sample: PBMCs. This clonotype originated in a boy aged 2-15 years in good health and CMV-seronegative. The CDR3, as DNA: TGTGCCAGCAGCGGGTGGACAGGGGCGCTTACTAATGAAAAACTGTTTTTT. It encodes CASSGWTGALTNEKLFF. The whole variable domain, filled in from reference TRBV7-2 and TRBJ1-4, reads GAGVSQSPSNKVTEKGKDVELRCDPISGHTALYWYRQSLGQGLEFLIYFQGNSAPDKSGLPSDRFSAERTGGSVSTLTIQRTQQEDSAVYLCASSGWTGALTNEKLFFGSGTQLSVL.